Presented here are 15 T cell receptor beta chains from one specimen sequenced in a study of blood T cell repertoires in COVID-19. This table comes from immunoSEQ multiplex PCR, and its TCRdb copy is limited to in-frame clones, with some not included. This table holds 44,000 or so clones, roughly 63% found once. The specimen was peripheral blood. All receptors derive from a man at least 80 years old with acute or convalescent COVID-19.

The chain joins TRBV12-5 to TRBJ2-3; TRBD2 matches 9 bases. The CDR3 loop spans 18 amino acids. The junction had 15 bases not matched to a gene; V was cut back by 2 bases and J by 6 bases. Germline V CDR1 and CDR2: LGHNT, FRNRAP. The CDR3 region is CASGLSPGRGGESDTQYF. The CDR3 DNA is TGTGCTAGTGGTTTGTCCCCGGGGCGGGGGGGCGAGTCTGATACGCAGTATTTT.

This chain connects TRBV5-4 to TRBJ1-2, with a tentative D call TRBD1 (5 bases). Trimming took 4 bases from V and 4 from J, leaving 14 bases between them. There are 14 residues in the CDR3. Looked up from germline, CDR1 is SGHNT and CDR2 is YYREEE (reference sequence). CDR3: CASSPMGGLYGYTF. The CDR3 DNA follows: TGTGCCAGCAGCCCGATGGGGGGACTCTATGGCTACACCTTC.

This clone is judged medium-sized (0.01 to 0.1%). The genes are TRBV5-4 and TRBJ1-6, with TRBD1 identical over 9 bases. CDR3 size: 14 residues. Germline lookup yields CDR1 SGHNT and CDR2 YYREEE (reference sequence). The junction had 3 bases not matched to a gene; V was cut back by 3 bases and J by 8 bases. DNA for the CDR3: TGTGCCAGCAGCTGGGGACAGGGCGATTCACCCCTCCACTTT. It encodes CASSWGQGDSPLHF.

The V and J genes are TRBV2 and TRBJ2-1; 9 bases match TRBD2. Germline loops: CDR1 SNHLY, CDR2 FYNNEI. The V gene end was trimmed by 4 bases and the J gene end by 4 bases; junction bases not matched to a gene: 8. CDR3 length: 16 amino acids. DNA for the CDR3: TGTGCCAGCAGTGCCCTACTAGCGGGCCTTTACAATGAGCAGTTCTTC. Translated: CASSALLAGLYNEQFF.

This clone has just a few counts. The genes are TRBV19 and TRBJ1-3; 8 nucleotides line up with TRBD1. The CDR3 loop spans 14 amino acids. Germline V gives CDR1 LNHDA, CDR2 SQIVND (reference sequence). With V trimmed by 7 bases and J by 4 bases, 6 bases remained unmatched. CDR3: CASTPGQEGNTIYF. CDR3 nucleotide sequence: TGTGCCAGTACCCCGGGACAGGAAGGAAACACCATATATTTT.

V usage is TRBV3-1 (or the pseudogene TRBV3-2) and J usage is TRBJ1-2, with D possibly TRBD1 on 5 matching bases. In germline, CDR1 is LGHDT, CDR2 YNNKEL (reference sequence). CDR3 length: 15 amino acids. The ends were cut back, 0 bases at V and 4 bases at J, with 12 bases in the middle. The CDR3 DNA is TGTGCCAGCAGCCAAGATCTTGTGGGGGGCTATGGCTACACCTTC. This translates into CASSQDLVGGYGYTF.

This chain uses TRBV10-1 with TRBJ2-1; 7 nucleotides match TRBD2. V lost 4 bases and J lost 7; bases outside the gene matches: 7. The germline V gene has CDR1 WNHNN and CDR2 SYGVQD (reference sequence). The length of the CDR3 is 14 residues. The CDR3 coding sequence is TGCGCCAGCAGTGTGGCGGGGGAATTGAATGAGCAGTTCTTC. This translates into CASSVAGELNEQFF.

The chain is built from TRBV11-3 and TRBJ1-6; TRBD1 agrees at 10 bases. The CDR3 covers 15 residues. Germline CDR1 and CDR2: SGHNT and YENEEA. V shed 6 bases and J 7 bases; nucleotides not matched to a gene: 6. The CDR3 DNA is TGTGCCAGCAGTCCCGGGACAGGGGAAAATTCACCCCTCCACTTT. It specifies CASSPGTGENSPLHF.

The chain recombines TRBV11-2 with TRBJ2-3; the match to TRBD2 covers 12 bases. V lost 5 bases and J lost 5; bases outside the gene matches: 17. The CDR3 runs to 19 residues. Germline V gives CDR1 SGHAT, CDR2 FQNNGV. The CDR3 DNA reads TGTGCCAGCAGCCCTAGGGGTAGAAGGGCTAGCGGGAGGGAAGATACGCAGTATTTT. This gives the protein CASSPRGRRASGREDTQYF.

The chain uses TRBV5-1 and TRBJ2-2; 8 bases line up with TRBD2. The CDR3 runs 15 residues. CDR1 and CDR2 from the germline V gene are SGHRS and YFSETQ. The J segment lost 3 bases and the V segment lost 5 bases, leaving 6 bases of the junction unmatched. In DNA, the CDR3 is TGCGCCAGCAGGAGCGGGGGACGGGACACCGGGGAGCTGTTTTTT. Amino acid sequence: CASRSGGRDTGELFF. Full variable domain (outside the CDR3, taken from reference TRBV5-1 and TRBJ2-2): KAGVTQTPRYLIKTRGQQVTLSCSPISGHRSVSWYQQTPGQGLQFLFEYFSETQRNKGNFPGRFSGRQFSNSRSEMNVSTLELGDSALYLCASRSGGRDTGELFFGEGSRLTVL.

The chain is built from TRBV3-1 (or the pseudogene TRBV3-2) and TRBJ2-4, with D possibly TRBD2 on 7 matching bases. Trimming cost V 4 bases and J 6 bases, with 22 bases left between them. CDR3 length equals 17 residues. Germline assignment: CDR1 LGHDT and CDR2 YNNKEL (reference sequence). The CDR3: CASSPRGGGGRGNIQYF. The CDR3 DNA is TGTGCCAGCAGCCCTCGAGGGGGTGGCGGGAGAGGAAACATTCAGTACTTC.

This sequence joins TRBV5-8 and TRBJ2-1, with 8 bases identical to TRBD2. Germline trimming cut 1 base from V and 3 bases from J; bases unmatched to any gene: 18. This CDR3 contains 20 residues. CDR1 is SGHTS, CDR2 YDEGEE, per germline. The CDR3 nucleotides are TGTGCCAGCAGCTTGTTCCGGACTAGCTGGTCAAGGGCCCTCTACAATGAGCAGTTCTTC. This codes for CASSLFRTSWSRALYNEQFF.

The V and J genes are TRBV7-2 and TRBJ2-7; 10 bases align to TRBD2. The junction had 10 bases not matched to a gene; V was cut back by 4 bases and J by 4 bases. The CDR3 runs 16 residues. Germline lookup yields CDR1 SGHTA and CDR2 FQGNSA. The CDR3 DNA follows: TGTGCCAGCAGCTCTAGACAGGAGCGGGAGGGTTACGAGCAGTACTTC. It translates to CASSSRQEREGYEQYF.

The chain is built from TRBV5-1 and TRBJ1-1; a possible D gene is TRBD1 (5 bases). Germline lookup yields CDR1 SGHRS and CDR2 YFSETQ. Trimming took 0 bases from V and 1 from J, leaving 13 bases between them. The CDR3 runs 16 residues. The CDR3 reads CASSLGRGNPNTEAFF. In nucleotides, the CDR3 is TGCGCCAGCAGCTTGGGGCGGGGCAACCCGAACACTGAAGCTTTCTTT. Looking up the rest from reference TRBV5-1 and TRBJ1-1 gives the full variable domain: KAGVTQTPRYLIKTRGQQVTLSCSPISGHRSVSWYQQTPGQGLQFLFEYFSETQRNKGNFPGRFSGRQFSNSRSEMNVSTLELGDSALYLCASSLGRGNPNTEAFFGQGTRLTVV.

There are a few counts of this clone. V and J are TRBV6-6 and TRBJ2-1, with 13 bases identical to TRBD2. V was pared by 5 bases and J by 4 bases, with 5 bases of the junction left unmatched. The CDR3 is 16 amino acids. CDR1 is MNHNY, CDR2 SVGAGI, per germline (reference sequence). CDR3 amino acids: CASSPPGLAGYNEQFF. CDR3 bases: TGTGCCAGCAGTCCCCCGGGACTAGCGGGGTACAATGAGCAGTTCTTC.